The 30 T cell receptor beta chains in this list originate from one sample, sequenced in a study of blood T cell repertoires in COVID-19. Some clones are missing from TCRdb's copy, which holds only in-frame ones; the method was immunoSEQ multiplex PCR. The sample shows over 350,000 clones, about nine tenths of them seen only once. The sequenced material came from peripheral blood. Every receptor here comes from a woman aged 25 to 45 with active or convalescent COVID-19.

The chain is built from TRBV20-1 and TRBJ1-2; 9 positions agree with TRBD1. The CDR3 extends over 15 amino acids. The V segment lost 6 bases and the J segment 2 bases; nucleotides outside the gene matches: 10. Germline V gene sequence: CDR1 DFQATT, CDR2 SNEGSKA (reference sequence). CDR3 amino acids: CSASIRGQGNYGYTF. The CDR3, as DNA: TGCAGTGCCAGTATACGCGGACAGGGGAACTATGGCTACACCTTC.

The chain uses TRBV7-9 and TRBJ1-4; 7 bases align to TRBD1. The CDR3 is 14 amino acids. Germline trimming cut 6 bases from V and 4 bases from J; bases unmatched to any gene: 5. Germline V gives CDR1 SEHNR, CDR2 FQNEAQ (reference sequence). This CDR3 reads CASSSGQYNEKLFF. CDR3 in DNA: TGTGCCAGCAGTTCGGGACAGTATAATGAAAAACTGTTTTTT.

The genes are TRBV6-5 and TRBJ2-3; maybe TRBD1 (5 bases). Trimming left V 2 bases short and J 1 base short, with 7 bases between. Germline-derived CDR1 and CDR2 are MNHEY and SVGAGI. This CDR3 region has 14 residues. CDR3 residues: CASSYGAGTDTQYF. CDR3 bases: TGTGCCAGCAGTTACGGGGCGGGCACAGATACGCAGTATTTT.

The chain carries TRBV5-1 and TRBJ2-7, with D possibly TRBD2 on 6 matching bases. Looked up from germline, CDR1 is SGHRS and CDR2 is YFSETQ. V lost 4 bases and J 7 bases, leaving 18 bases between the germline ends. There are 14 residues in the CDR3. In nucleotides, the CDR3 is TGCGCCAGCAGCACTGACCGGGAGACCGGGGAGCAGTACTTC. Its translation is CASSTDRETGEQYF.

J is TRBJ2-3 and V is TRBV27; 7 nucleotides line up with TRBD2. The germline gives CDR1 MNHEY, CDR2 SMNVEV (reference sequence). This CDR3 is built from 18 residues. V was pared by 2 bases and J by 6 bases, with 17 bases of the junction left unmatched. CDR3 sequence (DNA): TGTGCCAGCAGTTTAAAGCCTAGCGGACCCACCGGGAGCGATACGCAGTATTTT. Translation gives CASSLKPSGPTGSDTQYF.

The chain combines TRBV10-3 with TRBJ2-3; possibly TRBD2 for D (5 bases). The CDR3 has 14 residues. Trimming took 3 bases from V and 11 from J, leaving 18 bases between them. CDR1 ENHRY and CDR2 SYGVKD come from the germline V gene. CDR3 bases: TGTGCCATCAGTGATCAATCGACGGTGGAGGAGCAGTATTTT. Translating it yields CAISDQSTVEEQYF.

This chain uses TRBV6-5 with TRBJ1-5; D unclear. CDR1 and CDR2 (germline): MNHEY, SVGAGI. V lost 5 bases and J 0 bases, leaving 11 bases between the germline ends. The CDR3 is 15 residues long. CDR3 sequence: CASSPEGNSNQPQHF. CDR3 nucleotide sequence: TGTGCCAGCAGTCCCGAGGGTAATAGCAATCAGCCCCAGCATTTT.

CDR3 bases: TGTGCCAGCAGTGAAGCGCTGGGCCCGGGGGATAGCAATCAGCCCCAGCATTTT. It codes for CASSEALGPGDSNQPQHF. This rearrangement joins TRBV2 to TRBJ1-5; tentatively, D is TRBD1 (5 bases). CDR3 length equals 18 residues. V was shortened by 0 bases and J by 0 bases, with 15 bases between the two germline ends. Germline V lookup: CDR1 SNHLY, CDR2 FYNNEI.

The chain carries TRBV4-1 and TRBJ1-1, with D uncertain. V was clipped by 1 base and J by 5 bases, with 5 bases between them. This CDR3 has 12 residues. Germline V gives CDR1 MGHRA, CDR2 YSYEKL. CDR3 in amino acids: CASSQGVTEAFF. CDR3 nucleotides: TGCGCCAGCAGCCAAGGAGTTACTGAAGCTTTCTTT.

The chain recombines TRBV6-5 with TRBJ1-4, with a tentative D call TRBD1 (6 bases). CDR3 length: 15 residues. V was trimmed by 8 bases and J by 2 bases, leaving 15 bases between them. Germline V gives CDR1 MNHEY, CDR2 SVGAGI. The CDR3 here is CASAKWGPTNEKLFF. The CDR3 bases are TGTGCCAGCGCCAAGTGGGGGCCCACTAATGAAAAACTGTTTTTT.

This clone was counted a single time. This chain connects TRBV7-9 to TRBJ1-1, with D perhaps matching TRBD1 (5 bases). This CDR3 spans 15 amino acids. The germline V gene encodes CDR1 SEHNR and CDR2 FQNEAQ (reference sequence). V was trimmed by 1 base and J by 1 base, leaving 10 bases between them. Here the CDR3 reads CASSLEPTENTEAFF. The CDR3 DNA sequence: TGTGCCAGCAGCTTAGAGCCGACAGAGAACACTGAAGCTTTCTTT.

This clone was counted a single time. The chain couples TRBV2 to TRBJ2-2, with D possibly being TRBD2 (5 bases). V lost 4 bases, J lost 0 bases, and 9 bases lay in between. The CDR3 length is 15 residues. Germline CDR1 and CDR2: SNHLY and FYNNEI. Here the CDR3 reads CASSAAESNTGELFF. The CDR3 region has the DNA TGTGCCAGCAGTGCAGCGGAGTCGAACACCGGGGAGCTGTTTTTT.

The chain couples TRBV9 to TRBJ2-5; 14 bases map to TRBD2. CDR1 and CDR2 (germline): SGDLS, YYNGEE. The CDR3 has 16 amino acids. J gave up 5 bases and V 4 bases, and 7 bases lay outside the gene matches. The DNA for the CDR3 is TGTGCCAGCAGCATGACGACTAGCGGGAGGGGGGAGACCCAGTACTTC. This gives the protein CASSMTTSGRGETQYF.

CDR3 coding DNA: TGTGCCAGTATTTCAAAACCGGGACAGAAGAACACTGAAGCTTTCTTT. The encoded protein is CASISKPGQKNTEAFF. V is TRBV19 and J is TRBJ1-1; 7 positions match TRBD1. The CDR3 has 16 residues. Per germline, CDR1 LNHDA and CDR2 SQIVND (reference sequence). V trimming: 7 bases; J trimming: 1 base; junction bases outside the gene matches: 12.

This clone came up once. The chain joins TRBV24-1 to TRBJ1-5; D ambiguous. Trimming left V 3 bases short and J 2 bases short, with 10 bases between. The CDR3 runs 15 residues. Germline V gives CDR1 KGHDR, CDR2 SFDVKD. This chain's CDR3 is CATSDNRNRNQPQHF. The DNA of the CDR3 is TGTGCCACCAGTGATAACAGAAATCGCAATCAGCCCCAGCATTTT.

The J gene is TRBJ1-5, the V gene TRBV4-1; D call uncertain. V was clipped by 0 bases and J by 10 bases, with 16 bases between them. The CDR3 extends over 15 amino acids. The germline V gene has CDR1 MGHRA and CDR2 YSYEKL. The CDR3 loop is CASSQESYSGEPQHF. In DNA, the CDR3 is TGCGCCAGCAGCCAAGAGAGCTATTCGGGAGAACCCCAGCATTTT.

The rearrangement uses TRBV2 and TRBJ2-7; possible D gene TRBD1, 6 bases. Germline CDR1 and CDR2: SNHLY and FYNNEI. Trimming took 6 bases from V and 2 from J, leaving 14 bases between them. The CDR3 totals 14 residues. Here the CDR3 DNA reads TGTGCCAGCAGAAAAAGGGACAAGGCCTACGAGCAGTACTTC. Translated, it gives CASRKRDKAYEQYF.

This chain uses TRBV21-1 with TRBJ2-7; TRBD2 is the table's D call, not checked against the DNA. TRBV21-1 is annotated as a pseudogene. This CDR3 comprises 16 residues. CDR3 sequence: CASSRGVRQSSYEQYF. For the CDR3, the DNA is TGTGCCAGCAGCAGGGGGGTCCGACAGAGCTCCTACGAGCAGTACTTC.

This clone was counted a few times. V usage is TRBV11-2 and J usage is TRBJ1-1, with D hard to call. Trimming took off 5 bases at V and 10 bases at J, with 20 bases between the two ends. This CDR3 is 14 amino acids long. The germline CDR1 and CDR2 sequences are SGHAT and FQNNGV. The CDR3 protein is CASSPTLNMPAAFF. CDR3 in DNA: TGTGCCAGCAGCCCGACACTCAACATGCCGGCAGCTTTCTTT.

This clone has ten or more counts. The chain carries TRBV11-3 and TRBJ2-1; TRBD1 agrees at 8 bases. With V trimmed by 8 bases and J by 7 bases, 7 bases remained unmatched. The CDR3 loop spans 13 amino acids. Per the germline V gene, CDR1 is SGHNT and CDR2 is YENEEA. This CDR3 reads CASQRDRMNEQFF. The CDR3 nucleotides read TGTGCCAGCCAACGGGACAGGATGAATGAGCAGTTCTTC.

CDR3 loop: CASSIRGGNQPQHF. DNA of the CDR3: TGCGCCAGCAGCATCAGAGGAGGCAATCAGCCCCAGCATTTT. The chain employs TRBV5-1 and TRBJ1-5; D is unclear. The CDR3 runs 14 residues. Trimming removed 4 bases from V and 2 bases from J, with 10 bases in between. Germline CDR1 and CDR2: SGHRS and YFSETQ.

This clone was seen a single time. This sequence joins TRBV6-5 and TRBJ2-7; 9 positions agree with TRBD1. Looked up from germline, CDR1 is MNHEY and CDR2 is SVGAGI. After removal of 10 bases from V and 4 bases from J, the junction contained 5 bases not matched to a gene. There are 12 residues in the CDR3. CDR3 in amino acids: CATGTGTYEQYF. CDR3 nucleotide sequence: TGTGCCACTGGGACAGGGACTTACGAGCAGTACTTC.

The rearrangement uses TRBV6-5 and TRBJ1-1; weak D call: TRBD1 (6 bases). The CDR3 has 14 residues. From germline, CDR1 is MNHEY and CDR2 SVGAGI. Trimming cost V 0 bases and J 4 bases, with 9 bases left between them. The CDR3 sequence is CASSYSGGGTEAFF. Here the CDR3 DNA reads TGTGCCAGCAGTTACTCAGGGGGGGGCACTGAAGCTTTCTTT.

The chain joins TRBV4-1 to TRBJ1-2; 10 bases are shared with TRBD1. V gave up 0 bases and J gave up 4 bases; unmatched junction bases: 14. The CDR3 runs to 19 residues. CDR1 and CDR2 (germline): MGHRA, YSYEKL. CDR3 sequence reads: CASSQEYIMGQGLPYGYTF. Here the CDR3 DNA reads TGCGCCAGCAGCCAAGAGTATATCATGGGACAGGGGCTCCCCTATGGCTACACCTTC.

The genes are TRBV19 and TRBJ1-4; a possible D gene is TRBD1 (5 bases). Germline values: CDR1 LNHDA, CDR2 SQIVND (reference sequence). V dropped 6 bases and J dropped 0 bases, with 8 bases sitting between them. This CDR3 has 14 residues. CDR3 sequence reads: CASRGLATNEKLFF. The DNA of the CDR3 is TGTGCCAGTAGGGGACTCGCAACTAATGAAAAACTGTTTTTT.

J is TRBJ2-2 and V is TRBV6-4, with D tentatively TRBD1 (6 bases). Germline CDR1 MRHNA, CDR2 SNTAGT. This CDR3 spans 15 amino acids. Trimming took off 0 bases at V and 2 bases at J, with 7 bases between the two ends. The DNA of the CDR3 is TGTGCCAGCAGTGACTCGGGACAAAACACCGGGGAGCTGTTTTTT. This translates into CASSDSGQNTGELFF.

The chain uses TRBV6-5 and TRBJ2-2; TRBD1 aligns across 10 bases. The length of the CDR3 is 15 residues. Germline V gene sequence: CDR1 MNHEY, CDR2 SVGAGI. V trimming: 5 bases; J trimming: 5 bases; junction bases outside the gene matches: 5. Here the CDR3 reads CASSHRTGGTGELFF. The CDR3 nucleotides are TGTGCCAGCAGTCATAGGACAGGGGGGACCGGGGAGCTGTTTTTT.

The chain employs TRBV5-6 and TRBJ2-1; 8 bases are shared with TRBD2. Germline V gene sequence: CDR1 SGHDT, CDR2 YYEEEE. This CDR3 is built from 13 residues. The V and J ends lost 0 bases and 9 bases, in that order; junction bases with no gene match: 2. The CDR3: CASSLAGTSEQFF. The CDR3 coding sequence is TGTGCCAGCAGCTTGGCGGGGACTAGTGAGCAGTTCTTC.

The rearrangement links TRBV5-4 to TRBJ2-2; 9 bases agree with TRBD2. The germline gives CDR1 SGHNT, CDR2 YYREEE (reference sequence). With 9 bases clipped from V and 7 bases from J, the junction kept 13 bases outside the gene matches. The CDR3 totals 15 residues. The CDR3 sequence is CAIRGSGSSSGELFF. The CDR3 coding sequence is TGTGCCATCAGGGGTAGCGGGAGTAGCAGCGGGGAGCTGTTTTTT.

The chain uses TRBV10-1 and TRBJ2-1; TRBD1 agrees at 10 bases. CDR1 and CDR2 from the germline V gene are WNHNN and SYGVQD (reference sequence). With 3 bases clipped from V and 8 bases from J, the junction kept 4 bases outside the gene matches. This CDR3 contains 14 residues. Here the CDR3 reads CASSDTGTGDEQFF. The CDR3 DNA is TGCGCCAGCAGTGATACCGGGACAGGGGATGAGCAGTTCTTC.